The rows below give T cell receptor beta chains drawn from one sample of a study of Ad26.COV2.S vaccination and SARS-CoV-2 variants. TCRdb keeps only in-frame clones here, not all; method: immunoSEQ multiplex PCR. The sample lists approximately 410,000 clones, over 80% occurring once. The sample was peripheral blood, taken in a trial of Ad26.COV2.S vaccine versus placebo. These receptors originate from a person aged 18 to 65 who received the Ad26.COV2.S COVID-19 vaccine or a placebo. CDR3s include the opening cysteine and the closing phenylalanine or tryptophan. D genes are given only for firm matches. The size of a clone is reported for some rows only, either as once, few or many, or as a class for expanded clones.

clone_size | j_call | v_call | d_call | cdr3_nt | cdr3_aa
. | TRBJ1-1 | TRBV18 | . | TGTGCCAGCTCAACCATACAGGGAGCGGACACTGAAGCTTTCTTT | CASSTIQGADTEAFF
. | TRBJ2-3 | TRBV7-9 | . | TGTGCCAGCAGCTCCGGGGGCACAGATACGCAGTATTTT | CASSSGGTDTQYF
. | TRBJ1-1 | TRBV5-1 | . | TGCGCCAGCAGCTTGGTTGTGGGGAGAGACACTGAAGCTTTCTTT | CASSLVVGRDTEAFF
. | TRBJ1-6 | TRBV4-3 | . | TGCGCCAGCAGCCAAGATCCGAGGGCTTACTATTCACCCCTCCACTTT | CASSQDPRAYYSPLHF
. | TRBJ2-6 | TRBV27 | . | TGTGCCAGCGGGACTTACTCTGGGGCCAACGTCCTGACTTTC | CASGTYSGANVLTF
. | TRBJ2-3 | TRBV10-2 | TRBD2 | TGCGCCAGCGGCGGAGCGGGGACAGATACGCAGTATTTT | CASGGAGTDTQYF
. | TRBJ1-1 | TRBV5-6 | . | TGTGCCAGCAGCTTGTTGATGCGGGAGACGTCTTTCTTT | CASSLLMRETSFF
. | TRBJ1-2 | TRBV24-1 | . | TGTGCCACCAGTGATCCCAATCTCGACTATGGCTACACCTTC | CATSDPNLDYGYTF
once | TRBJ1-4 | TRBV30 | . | TGTGCCTGGAGGGAGGGGTTCCTTAATGAAAAACTGTTTTTT | CAWREGFLNEKLFF
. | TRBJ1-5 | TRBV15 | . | TGTGCCACCAGCAGAGCGGATCAGCCCCAGCATTTT | CATSRADQPQHF
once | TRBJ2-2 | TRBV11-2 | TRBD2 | TGTGCCAGCAGCCATAAGGGGACTAAAACCGGGGAGCTGTTTTTT | CASSHKGTKTGELFF
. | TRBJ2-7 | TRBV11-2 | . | TGTGCCAGCAGCTTAGTCCGGACAGCCCCCTACGAGCAGTACTTC | CASSLVRTAPYEQYF
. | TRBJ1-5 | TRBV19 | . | TGTGCCAGTAGTATGAAGGGCCCCCAGCCCCAGCATTTT | CASSMKGPQPQHF
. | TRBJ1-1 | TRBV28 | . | TGTGCCAGCAGTTTTACAGGGAACACTGAAGCTTTCTTT | CASSFTGNTEAFF
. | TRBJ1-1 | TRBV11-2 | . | TGTGCCAGCAGCCACGTTCTGGGAGGGAACACTGAAGCTTTCTTT | CASSHVLGGNTEAFF
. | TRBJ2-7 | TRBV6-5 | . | TGTGCCAGCAGTTACTCGGGACAATCAGGCTACGAGCAGTACTTC | CASSYSGQSGYEQYF
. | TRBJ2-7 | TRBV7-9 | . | TGTGCCAGCAGCCTCCAAAGCTCCTACGAGCAGTACTTC | CASSLQSSYEQYF
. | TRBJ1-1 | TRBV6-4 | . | TGTGCCAGCAGTGTGCAGGCTGGGGCTAACACTGAAGCTTTCTTT | CASSVQAGANTEAFF
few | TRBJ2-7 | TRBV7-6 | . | TGTGCCAGCAGCTTATCCTCCCTGTACGAGCAGTACTTC | CASSLSSLYEQYF
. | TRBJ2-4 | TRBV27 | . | TGTGCCAGCGGGGATGGACGGGGGCGCGGAGAAAACATTCAGTACTTC | CASGDGRGRGENIQYF
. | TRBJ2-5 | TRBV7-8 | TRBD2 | TGTGCCAGCAGCTTAGAGGGACTAGCGGGGGTTGAGACCCAGTACTTC | CASSLEGLAGVETQYF
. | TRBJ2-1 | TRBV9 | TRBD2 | TGTGCCAGCAGCCACCCCCAGCGGGGGGGCATCTATGAGCAGTTCTTC | CASSHPQRGGIYEQFF
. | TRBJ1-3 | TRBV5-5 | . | TGTGCCAGCAGCTTGGAGACCCCGCCTGGTGCGACCATATATTTT | CASSLETPPGATIYF
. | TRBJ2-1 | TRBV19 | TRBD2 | TGTGCCAGCAAAGAACTAGCGGGGGGCTACAATGAGCAGTTCTTC | CASKELAGGYNEQFF
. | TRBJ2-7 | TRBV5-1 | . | TGCGCCAGCAGCCGGACGGGCTCGGGAGAGCAGTACTTC | CASSRTGSGEQYF
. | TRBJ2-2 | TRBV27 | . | TGTGCCAGCAGTTTGGCCCGGAACACCGGGGAGCTGTTTTTT | CASSLARNTGELFF
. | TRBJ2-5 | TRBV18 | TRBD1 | TGTGCCAGCTCACTAGGACAGGTAAACGAAGAGACCCAGTACTTC | CASSLGQVNEETQYF
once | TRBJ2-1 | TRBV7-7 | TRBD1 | TGTGCCAGCAGCTTATCGGGCGACAGGGGAGGCTTTTCCAATGAGCAGTTCTTC | CASSLSGDRGGFSNEQFF
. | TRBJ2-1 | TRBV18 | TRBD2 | TGTGCCAGCTCACCATTACTAGCGGGGGGGTCCAATGAGCAGTTCTTC | CASSPLLAGGSNEQFF
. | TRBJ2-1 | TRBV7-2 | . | TGTGCCAGCAGCTCAATCGGGCTGGCAGCGCAGTTCTTC | CASSSIGLAAQFF
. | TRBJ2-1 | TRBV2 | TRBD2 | TGTGCCAGCAGTGGTACTTTGGGCGGGGGGGCATACAATGAGCAGTTCTTC | CASSGTLGGGAYNEQFF
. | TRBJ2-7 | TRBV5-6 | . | TGTGCCAGCAGCGATACAGGGAACGGAACCTACGAGCAGTACTTC | CASSDTGNGTYEQYF
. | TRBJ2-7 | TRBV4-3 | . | TGCGCCAGCAGCCAAGCCCTCGGGCAGCTTACCTACGAGCAGTACTTC | CASSQALGQLTYEQYF
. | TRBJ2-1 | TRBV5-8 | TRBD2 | TGTGCCAGCAGCTTGGGACTAGCGGGGGGGATCTATGAGCAGTTCTTC | CASSLGLAGGIYEQFF
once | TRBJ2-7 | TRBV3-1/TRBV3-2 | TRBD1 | TGTGCCAGCGGGGGACAGGGTCTCTACGAGCAGTACTTC | CASGGQGLYEQYF
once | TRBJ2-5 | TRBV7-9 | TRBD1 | TGTGCCAGCAGCACTGGGACAGGGAAACAAGAGACCCAGTACTTC | CASSTGTGKQETQYF
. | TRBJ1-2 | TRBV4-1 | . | TGCGCCAGCAGCCACCTAGACGGTAACTATGGCTACACCTTC | CASSHLDGNYGYTF
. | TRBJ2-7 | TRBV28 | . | TGTGCCAGCAGTTTACGGGGTTTCTCCTACGAGCAGTACTTC | CASSLRGFSYEQYF
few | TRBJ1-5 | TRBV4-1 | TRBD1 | TGCGCCAGCAGCCAACCGGGACAGAGACAGCCCCAGCATTTT | CASSQPGQRQPQHF
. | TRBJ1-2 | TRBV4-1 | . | TGCGCCAGCAGCCAAGATGAAAGAGTTGCTGGCTACACCTTC | CASSQDERVAGYTF
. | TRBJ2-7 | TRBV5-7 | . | TGTGCCAGCAGCTTGGACGGCAGGACCGACTACGAGCAGTACTTC | CASSLDGRTDYEQYF
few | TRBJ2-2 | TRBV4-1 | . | TGCGCCAGCAGCCAAGAGGACTTGAACACCGGGGAGCTGTTTTTT | CASSQEDLNTGELFF
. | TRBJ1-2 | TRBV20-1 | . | TGCAGTGCTAGGTACAGGGCGGGCTACACCTTC | CSARYRAGYTF
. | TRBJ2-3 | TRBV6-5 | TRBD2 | TGTGCCAGCAGTTACTCTAAAAGCGGGGGGGTAGATACGCAGTATTTT | CASSYSKSGGVDTQYF
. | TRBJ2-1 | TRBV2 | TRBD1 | TGTGCCACCCAAATAATACCGGGACAGGGGGTCGATGAGCAGTTCTTC | CATQIIPGQGVDEQFF
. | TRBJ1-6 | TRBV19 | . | TGTGCCACCCAGCGGGGTTCCTATAATTCACCCCTCCACTTT | CATQRGSYNSPLHF
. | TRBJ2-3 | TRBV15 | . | TGTGCCACCAGCAGAGATTTCGGAAACACAGATACGCAGTATTTT | CATSRDFGNTDTQYF
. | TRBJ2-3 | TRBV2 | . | TGTGCCAGCACGGGGGCGTGGGACACAGATACGCAGTATTTT | CASTGAWDTDTQYF
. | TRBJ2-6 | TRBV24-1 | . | TGTGCCACCAGTGTGTCGGAAAACTCTGGGGCCAACGTCCTGACTTTC | CATSVSENSGANVLTF
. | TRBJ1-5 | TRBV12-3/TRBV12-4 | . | TGTGCCAGCAGTGGGACTTTGCAGCCCCAGCATTTT | CASSGTLQPQHF
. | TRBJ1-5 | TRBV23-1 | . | TGCGCCAGCAGTCAATCGCCGGAGCGGTTGTTGAGCAATCAGCCCCAGCATTTT | CASSQSPERLLSNQPQHF
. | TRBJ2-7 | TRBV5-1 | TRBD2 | TGCGCCAGCAGCGTACAGACTAGCGGGGGGATCTCCTACGAGCAGTACTTC | CASSVQTSGGISYEQYF
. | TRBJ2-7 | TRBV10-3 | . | TGTGCCATCAGTGACGCGACTGGGGACCCCCCCTACGAGCAGTACTTC | CAISDATGDPPYEQYF
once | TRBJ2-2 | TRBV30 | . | TGTGCCTGGAGTGGTAGGCCGGAGCTGTTTTTT | CAWSGRPELFF
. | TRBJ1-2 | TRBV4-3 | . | TGCGCCAGCAGCCAAGTAATTCCCTCGTCCTATGGCTACACCTTC | CASSQVIPSSYGYTF
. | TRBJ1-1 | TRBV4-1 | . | TGCGCCAGCAGCCAAAAAAGTTTGGGCACTGAAGCTTTCTTT | CASSQKSLGTEAFF
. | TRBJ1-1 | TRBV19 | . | TGTGCCAGTAGCTATTCGACAGGGAACACTGAAGCTTTCTTT | CASSYSTGNTEAFF
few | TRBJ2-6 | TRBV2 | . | TGTGCCAGCAGTGATTCGGGCAGCTCTGGGGCCAACGTCCTGACTTTC | CASSDSGSSGANVLTF
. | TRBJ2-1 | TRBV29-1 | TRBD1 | TGCAGCGTTAACTTCCCACAGGGGACCGTTCGGAATGAGCAGTTCTTC | CSVNFPQGTVRNEQFF
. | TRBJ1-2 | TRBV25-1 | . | TGTGCCAGCAGTGAAATCGACAATTCTAACTATGGCTACACCTTC | CASSEIDNSNYGYTF